Presented here are 21 T cell receptor beta chains from one specimen sequenced in a study of technical replicates of blood from several donors (dated by TCRdb to about 2017). The protocol used for the library was the immunoSEQ multiplex PCR assay. TCRdb obtained this table from immuneACCESS and retained in-frame rearrangements with V and J assigned. These tables miss some clones; where compared with another copy, unresolved V genes account for less than half of the shortfall, and the remainder is unexplained. For this sample there are 83,000 or so clones; approximately 92% appear just once. The top ten hold over 0.2% of the sample. The sequenced material came from T cells isolated from PBMCs. These receptors were taken from a human donor in good health.

In its sample, this clone was seen once. This chain uses TRBV18 with TRBJ2-5; 10 nucleotides agree with TRBD1. V was clipped by 3 bases and J by 0 bases; unmatched bases: 4. The length of the CDR3 is 16 residues. CDR1 and CDR2 (germline): KGHSH, LQKENI. As DNA, the CDR3 is TGTGCCAGCTCACCGAGACAGGGGGCCTACCAAGAGACCCAGTACTTC. Translating gives CASSPRQGAYQETQYF.

The chain recombines TRBV5-1 with TRBJ1-2, with D possibly TRBD1 on 5 matching bases. This CDR3 has 15 amino acids. Looked up from germline, CDR1 is SGHRS and CDR2 is YFSETQ. V was pared by 3 bases and J by 6 bases, with 18 bases between. The DNA for the CDR3 is TGCGCCAGCAGCTCCCCCGGCAGGGCGGTAGATGGCTACACCTTC. This translates into CASSSPGRAVDGYTF.

The chain recombines TRBV20-1 with TRBJ2-5; D unclear. CDR1 and CDR2 from the germline V gene are DFQATT and SNEGSKA (reference sequence). CDR3 size: 11 residues. V lost 1 base and J lost 5, with 5 bases in between. CDR3 in amino acids: CSARAPETQYF. The CDR3 DNA sequence: TGCAGTGCTAGAGCTCCGGAGACCCAGTACTTC.

In DNA, the CDR3 is TGCAGCGTTGCAATCCGGACAGGGACCCGATCGTTCGAACAGTACTTC. Translation: CSVAIRTGTRSFEQYF. This rearrangement joins TRBV29-1 to TRBJ2-4; 8 bases map to TRBD1. The CDR3 runs 16 residues. Germline CDR1 SQVTM, CDR2 ANQGSEA. Germline trimming cut 4 bases from V and 13 bases from J; bases unmatched to any gene: 21.

This clone was detected a few times. This rearrangement joins TRBV9 to TRBJ2-1; the D is unclear. From germline, CDR1 is SGDLS and CDR2 YYNGEE. Trimming left V 2 bases short and J 6 bases short, with 12 bases between. The CDR3 sequence is 14 residues long. CDR3 sequence (DNA): TGTGCCAGCAGCGTCGAGGTTACTTTCAATGAGCAGTTCTTC. It yields the protein CASSVEVTFNEQFF. Variable domain in full (rest from reference TRBV9 and TRBJ2-1): DSGVTQTPKHLITATGQRVTLRCSPRSGDLSVYWYQQSLDQGLQFLIQYYNGEERAKGNILERFSAQQFPDLHSELNLSSLELGDSALYFCASSVEVTFNEQFFGPGTRLTVL.

CDR3 amino acids: CASSSQGTTEAFF. The DNA of the CDR3 is TGTGCCAGCAGCTCACAGGGGACCACTGAAGCTTTCTTT. This sequence joins TRBV7-9 and TRBJ1-1; 7 nucleotides agree with TRBD1. Germline lookup yields CDR1 SEHNR and CDR2 FQNEAQ (reference sequence). This CDR3 spans 13 amino acids. V dropped 4 bases and J dropped 4; count of bases not matched to a gene: 3.

V and J are TRBV2 and TRBJ1-1, with TRBD1 identical over 9 bases. Germline V gene lookup returns CDR1 SNHLY and CDR2 FYNNEI. This CDR3 spans 14 amino acids. J lost 9 bases, V lost 1 base, and 6 bases had no gene match. The CDR3 bases are TGTGCCAGCAGTGAAGATGAGGGACAGGGTAAAGCTTTCTTT. It yields the protein CASSEDEGQGKAFF.

V and J are TRBV2 and TRBJ1-1; 9 bases are shared with TRBD1. The CDR3 consists of 17 residues. Trimming removed 5 bases from V and 0 bases from J; junction bases left unmatched: 10. Per germline, CDR1 SNHLY and CDR2 FYNNEI. CDR3 nucleotide sequence: TGTGCCAGCAGTAGGGGACAGGGAGGGGTTGTGAACACTGAAGCTTTCTTT. Translated: CASSRGQGGVVNTEAFF.

J is TRBJ1-2 and V is TRBV19; no clear D gene. The CDR3 extends over 16 amino acids. The V gene lost 4 bases and the J gene lost 0 bases, with 15 bases spanning the gap. The germline CDR1 and CDR2 sequences are LNHDA and SQIVND (reference sequence). Here the CDR3 DNA reads TGTGCCAGTAGTACCCATGTTCGGGAATCTAACTATGGCTACACCTTC. This gives the protein CASSTHVRESNYGYTF.

The chain uses TRBV7-7 and TRBJ2-1; D is undetermined. V was clipped by 1 base and J by 4 bases, with 5 bases between them. The CDR3 spans 13 residues. The germline CDR1 and CDR2 sequences are SSHAT and FNYEAQ (reference sequence). Here the CDR3 reads CASSLDSYNEQFF. CDR3 coding DNA: TGTGCCAGCAGCTTAGACTCATACAATGAGCAGTTCTTC.

This chain joins TRBV13 and TRBJ2-7, with TRBD2 identical over 8 bases. Per the germline V gene, CDR1 is PRHDT and CDR2 is FYEKMQ (reference sequence). The CDR3 is made up of 15 amino acids. Losses at the gene ends were 5 bases for V and 3 bases for J; bases not matched to a gene: 9. The CDR3 DNA reads as TGTGCCAGCAGCCCCCAGGGAACTAGCGGCTACGAGCAGTACTTC. It is translated as CASSPQGTSGYEQYF.

This chain connects TRBV6-4 to TRBJ2-7; TRBD1 matches 8 bases. CDR3 length equals 15 residues. V was clipped by 8 bases and J by 3 bases; unmatched bases: 12. Germline V gene sequence: CDR1 MRHNA, CDR2 SNTAGT. The CDR3: CASSPSGQGLYEQYF. CDR3 in DNA: TGTGCCAGCTCCCCTTCCGGACAGGGACTCTACGAGCAGTACTTC.

This chain uses TRBV28 with TRBJ1-1, with 8 bases aligning to TRBD1. Germline lookup yields CDR1 MDHEN and CDR2 SYDVKM. Trimming took 8 bases from V and 3 from J; bases not matched to a gene: 17. The CDR3 sequence is 17 residues long. CDR3 DNA sequence: TGTGCCAGCCCACCCGGGACAGGTACGACATGGGACACTGAAGCTTTCTTT. It encodes CASPPGTGTTWDTEAFF.

This chain uses TRBV4-1 with TRBJ2-1, with 10 nucleotides matching TRBD2. V lost 3 bases, J lost 8 bases, and 10 bases stayed unmatched. CDR3 length: 16 amino acids. The germline V gene has CDR1 MGHRA and CDR2 YSYEKL. CDR3 sequence (DNA): TGCGCCAGCAGCCACAGACTAGCGGGTAGTAGGGATGAGCAGTTCTTC. Amino acids: CASSHRLAGSRDEQFF.

This clone showed up just a few times. V gene TRBV7-9 combines with J gene TRBJ2-1; 11 nucleotides align to TRBD2. V was pared by 4 bases and J by 4 bases, with 9 bases of the junction left unmatched. The CDR3 runs 17 residues. Looked up from germline, CDR1 is SEHNR and CDR2 is FQNEAQ (reference sequence). The CDR3 DNA sequence: TGTGCCAGCAGCTATTCCCGACTAGCGGGGCATTACAATGAGCAGTTCTTC. Protein: CASSYSRLAGHYNEQFF.

The chain recombines TRBV7-9 with TRBJ2-7; 10 positions match TRBD2. The germline V gene has CDR1 SEHNR and CDR2 FQNEAQ (reference sequence). This CDR3 comprises 17 residues. V was clipped by 5 bases and J by 3 bases; unmatched bases: 13. The CDR3 spells CASSPGTSVRVIYEQYF. The DNA for the CDR3 is TGTGCCAGCAGCCCGGGGACTAGCGTTAGAGTTATCTACGAGCAGTACTTC.

CDR3: CASSQDWAGQGILQPVQYF. The DNA of the CDR3 is TGTGCCAGCAGCCAAGATTGGGCGGGACAGGGGATTCTTCAGCCGGTGCAGTACTTC. V usage is TRBV4-2 and J usage is TRBJ2-7, with 10 bases identical to TRBD1. The V segment lost 0 bases and the J segment 9 bases; nucleotides outside the gene matches: 20. The length of the CDR3 is 19 residues. From germline, CDR1 is LGHNA and CDR2 YNFKEQ.

This chain uses TRBV28 with TRBJ2-7; D is undetermined. The V gene lost 10 bases and the J gene lost 9 bases, with 13 bases spanning the gap. Germline V gives CDR1 MDHEN, CDR2 SYDVKM. The CDR3 runs to 10 residues. The CDR3 DNA follows: TGTGCCATCCCATCTAACGGGCAGTACTTC. Translating it yields CAIPSNGQYF.

The chain recombines TRBV6-6 with TRBJ2-1; 8 bases line up with TRBD2. This CDR3 has 16 amino acids. The V segment lost 5 bases and the J segment 0 bases; nucleotides outside the gene matches: 6. Germline V gene data show CDR1 as MNHNY and CDR2 as SVGAGI (reference sequence). The CDR3 spells CASSTLAGSSYNEQFF. The CDR3 DNA sequence: TGTGCCAGCAGTACGCTAGCGGGTAGCTCCTACAATGAGCAGTTCTTC.

The chain uses TRBV7-3 and TRBJ2-3; D remains unclear. V was clipped by 1 base and J by 2 bases, with 7 bases between them. This CDR3 has 14 amino acids. Germline V gene lookup returns CDR1 SGHTA and CDR2 FQGTGA. CDR3 protein: CASSLNANTDTQYF. The CDR3 DNA is TGTGCCAGCAGCTTAAACGCTAACACAGATACGCAGTATTTT.

The J gene is TRBJ1-1, the V gene TRBV19, with TRBD1 matching 7 bases. V lost 3 bases, J lost 0 bases, and 7 bases stayed unmatched. The CDR3 totals 16 residues. Per the germline V gene, CDR1 is LNHDA and CDR2 is SQIVND (reference sequence). The CDR3 bases are TGTGCCAGTAGTATTAAATGGGACAGAGTGAACACTGAAGCTTTCTTT. Translation gives CASSIKWDRVNTEAFF.